A single sample gave rise to the 27 T cell receptor beta chains below, sequenced in a study of blood T cell repertoires in COVID-19. Sequenced by immunoSEQ multiplex PCR; TCRdb stores in-frame clones only, minus some. The sample yields some 380,000 clones, 85% to 90% seen once. Sequenced input: peripheral blood. The receptors shown here come from a man aged 18 to 29 with active or convalescent COVID-19.

V and J are TRBV27 and TRBJ2-7, with 12 bases aligning to TRBD2. Germline assignment: CDR1 MNHEY and CDR2 SMNVEV (reference sequence). The CDR3 consists of 16 residues. The ends lost 5 bases at V and 5 bases at J; junction bases unmatched: 10. Here the CDR3 DNA reads TGTGCCAGCAGTCCCCTCCAGACTAGCGGGAGACACGAGCAGTACTTC. Encoded protein: CASSPLQTSGRHEQYF.

This sequence joins TRBV3-1 (or the pseudogene TRBV3-2) and TRBJ2-7; D unresolved. The CDR3 has 12 amino acids. The V end lost 0 bases, the J end lost 5 bases, and 5 bases lay between the germline ends. The germline CDR1 and CDR2 sequences are LGHDT and YNNKEL (reference sequence). The DNA for the CDR3 is TGTGCCAGCAGCCAAGAGCGCGACGAGCAGTACTTC. Translating it yields CASSQERDEQYF.

The chain couples TRBV20-1 to TRBJ1-2; no reliable D call. The CDR3 is 11 residues long. V lost 6 bases to trimming and J lost 4 bases, with 9 bases between them. Germline assignment: CDR1 DFQATT and CDR2 SNEGSKA (reference sequence). The CDR3: CSAGDSYGYTF. CDR3 DNA: TGCAGTGCGGGAGACTCCTATGGCTACACCTTC.

The chain employs TRBV15 and TRBJ1-5, with D possibly TRBD1 on 6 matching bases. CDR1 and CDR2 (germline): LNHNV, YYDKDF (reference sequence). The CDR3 contains 16 residues. The ends were cut back, 8 bases at V and 4 bases at J, with 21 bases in the middle. The CDR3 region has the DNA TGTGCCACCCGGGGGGGCAGTGAGAAAGGTAATCAGCCCCAGCATTTT. This sequence encodes CATRGGSEKGNQPQHF. Combining the CDR3 with reference TRBV15 and TRBJ1-5 gives the whole variable domain DAMVIQNPRYQVTQFGKPVTLSCSQTLNHNVMYWYQQKSSQAPKLLFHYYDKDFNNEADTPDNFQSRRPNTSFCFLDIRSPGLGDTAMYLCATRGGSEKGNQPQHFGDGTRLSIL.

This clone came up once. The chain employs TRBV11-2 and TRBJ1-6, with a weak D call TRBD1 (6 bases). The CDR3 extends over 14 amino acids. V lost 6 bases to trimming and J lost 10 bases, with 16 bases between them. Germline-derived CDR1 and CDR2 are SGHAT and FQNNGV. The chain's CDR3 is CASSWTVDASPLHF. The DNA for the CDR3 is TGTGCCAGCAGTTGGACAGTTGACGCGTCACCCCTCCACTTT.

V is TRBV18 and J is TRBJ2-5; TRBD2 aligns across 7 bases. The germline gives CDR1 KGHSH, CDR2 LQKENI. With V trimmed by 2 bases and J by 1 base, 7 bases remained unmatched. The CDR3 runs 16 residues. CDR3 DNA sequence: TGTGCCAGCTCACCAAGGGAGGGAGTCGGCCAAGAGACCCAGTACTTC. Translated, it gives CASSPREGVGQETQYF.

V is TRBV6-5 and J is TRBJ2-1; D is undetermined. Per the germline V gene, CDR1 is MNHEY and CDR2 is SVGAGI. The V end was cut by 0 bases, the J end by 6 bases, with 12 bases between. There are 15 residues in the CDR3. CDR3 nucleotides: TGTGCCAGCAGTTACTCGAGGTCGTCAGCCAATGAGCAGTTCTTC. It encodes CASSYSRSSANEQFF.

This sequence joins TRBV5-1 and TRBJ2-5, with D perhaps TRBD1 (5 bases). V lost 0 bases to trimming and J lost 5 bases, with 14 bases between them. Germline V gives CDR1 SGHRS, CDR2 YFSETQ. This CDR3 comprises 15 residues. The CDR3 region has the DNA TGCGCCAGCAGCTTGGAGGCAGGGTGGATGGAGACCCAGTACTTC. Its protein product is CASSLEAGWMETQYF.

The rearrangement joins TRBV27 to TRBJ2-3; D may be TRBD2 (6 bases). This CDR3 is 13 amino acids long. The V and J ends lost 6 bases and 2 bases respectively, with 9 bases between them. The germline gives CDR1 MNHEY, CDR2 SMNVEV (reference sequence). The CDR3 bases are TGTGCCAGCAGACCTAGCGCCACAGATACGCAGTATTTT. It specifies CASRPSATDTQYF.

The chain recombines TRBV6-5 with TRBJ1-6; no definite D call. Germline V gene lookup returns CDR1 MNHEY and CDR2 SVGAGI. This CDR3 spans 15 amino acids. V was pared by 5 bases and J by 8 bases, with 16 bases between. The CDR3 DNA sequence: TGTGCCAGCAGTCTCACGGTCAGCGGGGATTCACCCCTCCACTTT. Its translation: CASSLTVSGDSPLHF.

CDR3 sequence: CASNRGGTEAFF. DNA for the CDR3: TGTGCCAGCAACAGGGGTGGTACTGAAGCTTTCTTT. This sequence joins TRBV12-3 or TRBV12-4 and TRBJ1-1; TRBD1 agrees at 7 bases. The length of the CDR3 is 12 residues. The V and J ends lost 7 bases and 5 bases, in that order; junction bases with no gene match: 4.

V and J are TRBV4-3 and TRBJ2-7; no reliable D call. Per germline, CDR1 LGHNA and CDR2 YSLEER. V gave up 2 bases and J gave up 5 bases, with 16 bases separating them. The CDR3 has 15 amino acids. The CDR3 DNA sequence: TGCGCCAGCAGCCAAAGCGTTCATCTTAGCCACGAGCAGTACTTC. Translating it yields CASSQSVHLSHEQYF.

The chain employs TRBV5-1 and TRBJ1-2; D unresolved. With 3 bases removed from V and 8 bases from J, the gap between germline ends came to 17 bases. The CDR3 is 14 residues long. Germline V CDR1 and CDR2: SGHRS, YFSETQ. The CDR3 spells CASSSRGGPGGYTF. DNA for the CDR3: TGCGCCAGCAGCTCCCGGGGTGGTCCCGGAGGCTACACCTTC. The variable domain in full, completed from reference TRBV5-1 and TRBJ1-2, reads KAGVTQTPRYLIKTRGQQVTLSCSPISGHRSVSWYQQTPGQGLQFLFEYFSETQRNKGNFPGRFSGRQFSNSRSEMNVSTLELGDSALYLCASSSRGGPGGYTFGSGTRLTVV.

V and J are TRBV27 and TRBJ2-7, with a possible D match to TRBD2 (6 bases). CDR3 length equals 13 residues. V was trimmed by 7 bases and J by 0 bases, leaving 10 bases between them. Germline V gives CDR1 MNHEY, CDR2 SMNVEV (reference sequence). CDR3 residues: CASNAGSSYEQYF. DNA for the CDR3: TGTGCCAGCAACGCGGGGAGCTCCTACGAGCAGTACTTC.

This clone has only a few counts. The chain is built from TRBV18 and TRBJ1-1; D uncertain. The CDR3 extends over 14 amino acids. The V gene's germline CDR1 is KGHSH and CDR2 LQKENI. V dropped 0 bases and J dropped 3 bases, with 8 bases sitting between them. The DNA for the CDR3 is TGTGCCAGCTCACCACCCGACAAATACACTGAAGCTTTCTTT. Protein: CASSPPDKYTEAFF.

The CDR3 reads CASSPLKPREKLFF. DNA for the CDR3: TGTGCCAGCAGTCCACTAAAGCCTAGGGAAAAACTGTTTTTT. V usage is TRBV27 and J usage is TRBJ1-4; D is ambiguous. The germline V gene encodes CDR1 MNHEY and CDR2 SMNVEV (reference sequence). The CDR3 sequence is 14 residues long. The V end lost 5 bases, the J end lost 8 bases, and 15 bases lay between the germline ends.

The chain employs TRBV5-6 and TRBJ1-3; maybe TRBD1 (6 bases). This CDR3 is 16 amino acids long. Trimming cost V 4 bases and J 0 bases, with 14 bases left between them. Germline CDR1 reads SGHDT; CDR2 reads YYEEEE. DNA for the CDR3: TGTGCCAGCAGCACGACAGGACGCATCTCTGGAAACACCATATATTTT. Its protein is CASSTTGRISGNTIYF.

The chain has TRBV5-6 and TRBJ1-1; 9 bases match TRBD1. The length of the CDR3 is 15 residues. Germline trimming cut 4 bases from V and 1 base from J; bases unmatched to any gene: 5. CDR1 SGHDT and CDR2 YYEEEE come from the germline V gene. This chain's CDR3 is CASSLRDRENTEAFF. The CDR3 DNA follows: TGTGCCAGCAGCCTGAGGGACAGGGAGAACACTGAAGCTTTCTTT.

This chain joins TRBV12-3 or TRBV12-4 and TRBJ2-1, with TRBD1 matching over 8 bases. V gave up 5 bases and J gave up 6 bases; unmatched junction bases: 3. The CDR3 totals 13 residues. This chain's CDR3 is CASSPDRGNEQFF. CDR3 DNA: TGTGCCAGCAGTCCAGACAGGGGCAATGAGCAGTTCTTC.

This clone came up once. This chain uses TRBV7-9 with TRBJ1-2; the match to TRBD1 covers 8 bases. This CDR3 comprises 15 residues. J was trimmed by 2 bases and V by 5 bases; bases with no gene match: 7. From germline, CDR1 is SEHNR and CDR2 FQNEAQ (reference sequence). The CDR3 DNA is TGTGCCAGCAGCCTAGACAGGGGCCCCAACTATGGCTACACCTTC. Translated: CASSLDRGPNYGYTF.

By share, this clone counts as medium-sized. The rearrangement uses TRBV12-3 or TRBV12-4 and TRBJ2-1; TRBD1 matches at 7 bases. CDR3 length equals 13 residues. Trimming at V came to 5 bases and at J to 9 bases, leaving 7 bases not matched to a gene. The CDR3 reads CASSPGQRFEQFF. The CDR3 DNA sequence: TGTGCCAGCAGTCCGGGACAGAGGTTTGAGCAGTTCTTC.

The rearrangement uses TRBV27 and TRBJ1-4, with D possibly TRBD1 on 5 matching bases. V was trimmed by 3 bases and J by 2 bases, leaving 16 bases between them. This CDR3 is built from 17 residues. CDR1 and CDR2 (germline): MNHEY, SMNVEV (reference sequence). The CDR3 reads CASSFVGGGTTNEKLFF. CDR3 nucleotide sequence: TGTGCCAGCAGTTTCGTCGGGGGAGGCACGACTAATGAAAAACTGTTTTTT.

This chain uses TRBV11-3 with TRBJ2-7; perhaps TRBD1 as D (5 bases). V was cut by 1 base and J by 5 bases, with 18 bases left in between. The CDR3 contains 16 residues. CDR1 and CDR2 from the germline V gene are SGHNT and YENEEA. This CDR3 is CASSLGGRGRAHEQYF. The CDR3 region has the DNA TGTGCCAGCAGCTTAGGCGGTCGTGGCAGGGCACACGAGCAGTACTTC.

V and J are TRBV3-1 (or the pseudogene TRBV3-2) and TRBJ2-2, with D hard to call. This CDR3 is 14 amino acids long. With 5 bases removed from V and 3 bases from J, the gap between germline ends came to 10 bases. CDR1 is LGHDT, CDR2 YNNKEL, per germline (reference sequence). CDR3 protein: CASSILFYTGELFF. For the CDR3, the DNA is TGTGCCAGCAGCATCCTCTTCTACACCGGGGAGCTGTTTTTT.

The chain employs TRBV6-6 and TRBJ1-1; D gene uncertain. Between the trimmed V and J ends, which lost 5 bases and 1 base, there was a span of 5 bases. Germline CDR1 and CDR2: MNHNY and SVGAGI (reference sequence). The length of the CDR3 is 12 residues. CDR3 DNA: TGTGCCAGCAGTACCGGGAACACTGAAGCTTTCTTT. It translates to CASSTGNTEAFF.

The J gene is TRBJ1-2, the V gene TRBV28, with a possible D match to TRBD1 (5 bases). There are 13 residues in the CDR3. Looked up from germline, CDR1 is MDHEN and CDR2 is SYDVKM. V dropped 1 base and J dropped 8 bases, with 11 bases sitting between them. CDR3 sequence reads: CASSLYAGPGYTF. The CDR3 DNA reads TGTGCCAGCAGTTTATACGCAGGGCCCGGCTACACCTTC.

The chain links TRBV28 to TRBJ1-5; D is perhaps TRBD1 (5 bases). Germline V gives CDR1 MDHEN, CDR2 SYDVKM. Trimming took off 2 bases at V and 6 bases at J, with 8 bases between the two ends. The CDR3 totals 13 residues. Here the CDR3 reads CASSLGGTQPQHF. CDR3 bases: TGTGCCAGCAGTTTAGGAGGGACTCAGCCCCAGCATTTT.